One and the same sample provided the 6 T cell receptor beta chains below, sequenced in a study of blood T cell repertoires in COVID-19. Profiled with immunoSEQ multiplex PCR; TCRdb holds only in-frame clones, not every one. This table holds 300,000 to 350,000 clones, roughly 90% found once. Sample: PBMCs or T cells enriched from blood (not recorded which). The receptors shown here come from a woman in her twenties or thirties who had been exposed to COVID-19.

The chain uses TRBV7-7 and TRBJ2-5, with 9 positions matching TRBD2. Germline V gives CDR1 SSHAT, CDR2 FNYEAQ (reference sequence). The CDR3 is 16 amino acids. Germline trimming cut 3 bases from V and 0 bases from J; bases unmatched to any gene: 5. The CDR3 sequence is CASSLTSGTYQETQYF. The CDR3 coding sequence is TGTGCCAGCAGCTTGACTAGCGGCACGTACCAAGAGACCCAGTACTTC.

The chain is built from TRBV9 and TRBJ2-1; D uncertain. Trimming left V 4 bases short and J 0 bases short, with 11 bases between. The CDR3 loop spans 15 amino acids. The germline gives CDR1 SGDLS, CDR2 YYNGEE. This CDR3 reads CASSPRPSSYNEQFF. The CDR3, as DNA: TGTGCCAGCAGCCCGCGCCCGAGCTCCTACAATGAGCAGTTCTTC.

J is TRBJ1-6 and V is TRBV28; 10 nucleotides match TRBD1. CDR1 is MDHEN and CDR2 is SYDVKM in the germline V gene. Trimming removed 3 bases from V and 5 bases from J; junction bases left unmatched: 4. This CDR3 contains 16 residues. The CDR3 here is CASSFDRGRDNSPLHF. The CDR3 coding sequence is TGTGCCAGCAGTTTCGACAGGGGGCGGGATAATTCACCCCTCCACTTT.

Note on this clone: The sample has other DNA sequences that encode this CDR3 too. This chain uses TRBV9 with TRBJ2-1, with 14 bases matching TRBD2. V lost 4 bases to trimming and J lost 7 bases; unmatched junction nucleotides: 4. CDR3 length equals 15 residues. CDR1 SGDLS and CDR2 YYNGEE come from the germline V gene. This chain's CDR3 is CASSPGTSGSNEQFF. In DNA, the CDR3 is TGTGCCAGCAGCCCCGGGACTAGCGGGAGTAATGAGCAGTTCTTC. The full variable domain, rest sourced from reference TRBV9 and TRBJ2-1, is DSGVTQTPKHLITATGQRVTLRCSPRSGDLSVYWYQQSLDQGLQFLIQYYNGEERAKGNILERFSAQQFPDLHSELNLSSLELGDSALYFCASSPGTSGSNEQFFGPGTRLTVL.

J is TRBJ2-5 and V is TRBV7-9; the match to TRBD1 covers 7 bases. V shed 2 bases and J 1 base; nucleotides not matched to a gene: 4. The CDR3 length is 15 residues. Germline lookup yields CDR1 SEHNR and CDR2 FQNEAQ (reference sequence). CDR3 residues: CASSLWGQSQETQYF. In DNA form, the CDR3 reads TGTGCCAGCAGCTTATGGGGACAGAGCCAAGAGACCCAGTACTTC. Full variable domain (missing parts from reference TRBV7-9 and TRBJ2-5): DTGVSQNPRHKITKRGQNVTFRCDPISEHNRLYWYRQTLGQGPEFLTYFQNEAQLEKSRLLSDRFSAERPKGSFSTLEIQRTEQGDSAMYLCASSLWGQSQETQYFGPGTRLLVL.

The J gene is TRBJ1-4, the V gene TRBV7-7, with 7 bases matching TRBD1. Germline V gene lookup returns CDR1 SSHAT and CDR2 FNYEAQ (reference sequence). The ends lost 1 base at V and 4 bases at J; junction bases unmatched: 3. The CDR3 extends over 15 amino acids. The CDR3 is CASSLGAGGNEKLFF. CDR3 DNA: TGTGCCAGCAGCTTAGGGGCAGGGGGTAATGAAAAACTGTTTTTT.